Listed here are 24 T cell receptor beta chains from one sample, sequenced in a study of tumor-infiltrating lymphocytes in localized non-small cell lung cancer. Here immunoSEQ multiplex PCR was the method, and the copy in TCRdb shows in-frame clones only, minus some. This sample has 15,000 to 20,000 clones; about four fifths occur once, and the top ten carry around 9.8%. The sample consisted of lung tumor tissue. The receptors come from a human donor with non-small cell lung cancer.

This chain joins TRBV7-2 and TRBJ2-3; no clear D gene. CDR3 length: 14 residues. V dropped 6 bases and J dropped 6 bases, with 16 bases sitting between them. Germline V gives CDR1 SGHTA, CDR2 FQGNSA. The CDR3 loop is CASSSRLGGDTQYF. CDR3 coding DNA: TGTGCCAGCAGTTCCCGCCTAGGTGGGGATACGCAGTATTTT.

Here the CDR3 DNA reads TGCGCCAGCACCGCAAGGATAGACAGGGTCGCTGAAGCTTTCTTT. Translation gives CASTARIDRVAEAFF. The chain has TRBV5-1 and TRBJ1-1; 7 positions match TRBD1. CDR1 is SGHRS and CDR2 is YFSETQ in the germline V gene. This CDR3 has 15 amino acids. With 6 bases clipped from V and 6 bases from J, the junction kept 14 bases outside the gene matches. The entire variable domain, with the rest obtained from reference TRBV5-1 and TRBJ1-1, is as follows: KAGVTQTPRYLIKTRGQQVTLSCSPISGHRSVSWYQQTPGQGLQFLFEYFSETQRNKGNFPGRFSGRQFSNSRSEMNVSTLELGDSALYLCASTARIDRVAEAFFGQGTRLTVV.

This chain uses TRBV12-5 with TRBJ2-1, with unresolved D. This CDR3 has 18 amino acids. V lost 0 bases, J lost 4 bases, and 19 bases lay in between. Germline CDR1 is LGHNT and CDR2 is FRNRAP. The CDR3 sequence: CASGLVVLGYREYNEQFF. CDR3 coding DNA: TGTGCTAGTGGTTTGGTAGTGTTAGGCTACCGCGAGTACAATGAGCAGTTCTTC.

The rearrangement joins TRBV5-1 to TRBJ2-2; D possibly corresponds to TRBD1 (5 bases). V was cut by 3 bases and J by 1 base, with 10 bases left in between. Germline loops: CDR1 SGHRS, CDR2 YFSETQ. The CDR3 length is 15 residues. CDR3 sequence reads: CASSSVTGNTGELFF. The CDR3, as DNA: TGCGCCAGCAGCTCGGTAACAGGGAACACCGGGGAGCTGTTTTTT.

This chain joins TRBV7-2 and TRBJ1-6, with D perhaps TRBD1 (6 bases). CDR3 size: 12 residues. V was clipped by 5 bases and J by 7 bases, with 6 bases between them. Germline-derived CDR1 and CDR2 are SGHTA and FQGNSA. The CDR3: CASSTGNSPLHF. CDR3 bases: TGTGCCAGCAGCACAGGGAATTCACCCCTCCACTTT. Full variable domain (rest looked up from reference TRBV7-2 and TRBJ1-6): GAGVSQSPSNKVTEKGKDVELRCDPISGHTALYWYRQSLGQGLEFLIYFQGNSAPDKSGLPSDRFSAERTGGSVSTLTIQRTQQEDSAVYLCASSTGNSPLHFGNGTRLTVT.

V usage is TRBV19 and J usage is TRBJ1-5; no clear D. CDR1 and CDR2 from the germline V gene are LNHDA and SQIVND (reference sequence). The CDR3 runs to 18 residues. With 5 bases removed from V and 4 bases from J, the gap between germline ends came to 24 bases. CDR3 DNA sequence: TGTGCCAGTAGTCCCTTCCTCTTTATACAGCTCGAGAATCAGCCCCAGCATTTT. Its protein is CASSPFLFIQLENQPQHF.

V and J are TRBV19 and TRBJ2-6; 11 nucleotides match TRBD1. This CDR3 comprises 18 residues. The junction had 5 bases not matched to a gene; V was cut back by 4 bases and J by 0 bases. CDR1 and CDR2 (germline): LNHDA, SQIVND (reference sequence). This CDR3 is CASSKGQGAFSGANVLTF. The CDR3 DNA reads TGTGCCAGTAGTAAAGGACAGGGGGCATTCTCTGGGGCCAACGTCCTGACTTTC.

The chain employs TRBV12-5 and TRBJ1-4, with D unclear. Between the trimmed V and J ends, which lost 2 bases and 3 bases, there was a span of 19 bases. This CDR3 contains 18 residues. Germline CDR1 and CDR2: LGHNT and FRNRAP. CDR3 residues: CASGLRKDGVKANEKLFF. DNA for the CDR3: TGTGCTAGTGGTTTGAGAAAAGACGGTGTCAAGGCTAATGAAAAACTGTTTTTT. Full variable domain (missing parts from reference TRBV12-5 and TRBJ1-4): DARVTQTPRHKVTEMGQEVTMRCQPILGHNTVFWYRQTMMQGLELLAYFRNRAPLDDSGMPKDRFSAEMPDATLATLKIQPSEPRDSAVYFCASGLRKDGVKANEKLFFGSGTQLSVL.

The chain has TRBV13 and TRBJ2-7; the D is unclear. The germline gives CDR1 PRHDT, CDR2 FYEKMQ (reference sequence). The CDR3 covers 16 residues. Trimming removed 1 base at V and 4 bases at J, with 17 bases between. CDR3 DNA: TGTGCCAGCAGCTTAGTCGGCAGTCGGTTTAGGTACGAGCAGTACTTC. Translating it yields CASSLVGSRFRYEQYF.

This CDR3 reads CASSLQGPALRDEQFF. CDR3 bases: TGCGCCAGCAGCTTGCAGGGTCCAGCACTACGGGATGAGCAGTTCTTC. The chain uses TRBV5-1 and TRBJ2-1; tentatively, D is TRBD1 (5 bases). This CDR3 has 16 amino acids. CDR1 and CDR2 (germline): SGHRS, YFSETQ. Trimming removed 1 base from V and 8 bases from J, with 19 bases in between.

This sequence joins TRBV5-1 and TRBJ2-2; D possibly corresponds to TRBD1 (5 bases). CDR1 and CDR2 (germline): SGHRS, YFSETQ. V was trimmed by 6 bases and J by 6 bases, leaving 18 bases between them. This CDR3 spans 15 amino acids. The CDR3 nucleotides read TGCGCCAGCAACCGTTACCAGGGATTCGCCGGGGAGCTGTTTTTT. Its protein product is CASNRYQGFAGELFF.

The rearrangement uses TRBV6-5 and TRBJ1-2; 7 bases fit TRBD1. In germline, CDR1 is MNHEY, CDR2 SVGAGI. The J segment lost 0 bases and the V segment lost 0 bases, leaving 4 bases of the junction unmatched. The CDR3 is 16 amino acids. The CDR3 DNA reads TGTGCCAGCAGTTACTCGACACAGGGGACTAACTATGGCTACACCTTC. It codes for CASSYSTQGTNYGYTF.

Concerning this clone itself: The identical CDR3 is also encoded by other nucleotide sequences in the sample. CDR3 amino acids: CASSEAEGNYGYTF. The CDR3 DNA reads TGTGCCAGCAGTGAAGCGGAGGGAAACTATGGCTACACCTTC. V and J are TRBV6-1 and TRBJ1-2, with unresolved D. The CDR3 is 14 residues long. Germline-derived CDR1 and CDR2 are MNHNS and SASEGT. Trimming took 0 bases from V and 2 from J, leaving 7 bases between them.

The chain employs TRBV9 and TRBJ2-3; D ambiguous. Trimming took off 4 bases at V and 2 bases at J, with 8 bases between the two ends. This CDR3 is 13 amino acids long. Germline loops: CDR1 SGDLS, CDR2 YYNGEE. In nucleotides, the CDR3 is TGTGCCAGCAGCAGCAGGTTCACAGATACGCAGTATTTT. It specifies CASSSRFTDTQYF. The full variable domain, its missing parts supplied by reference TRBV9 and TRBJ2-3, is DSGVTQTPKHLITATGQRVTLRCSPRSGDLSVYWYQQSLDQGLQFLIQYYNGEERAKGNILERFSAQQFPDLHSELNLSSLELGDSALYFCASSSRFTDTQYFGPGTRLTVL.

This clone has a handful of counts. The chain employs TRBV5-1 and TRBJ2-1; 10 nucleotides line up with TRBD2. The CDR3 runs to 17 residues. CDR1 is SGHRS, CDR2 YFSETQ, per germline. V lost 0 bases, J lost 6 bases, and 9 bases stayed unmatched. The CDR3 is CASSLAQASGSLNEQFF. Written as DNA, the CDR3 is TGCGCCAGCAGCTTGGCCCAGGCTAGCGGGAGTCTCAATGAGCAGTTCTTC.

CDR3 amino acids: CASSPPSGAPEQYF. CDR3 in DNA: TGTGCCAGCAGCCCTCCTAGCGGAGCCCCCGAGCAGTACTTC. The chain links TRBV13 to TRBJ2-7; 7 bases align to TRBD2. With V trimmed by 5 bases and J by 6 bases, 10 bases remained unmatched. The germline V gene encodes CDR1 PRHDT and CDR2 FYEKMQ (reference sequence). The CDR3 loop spans 14 amino acids.

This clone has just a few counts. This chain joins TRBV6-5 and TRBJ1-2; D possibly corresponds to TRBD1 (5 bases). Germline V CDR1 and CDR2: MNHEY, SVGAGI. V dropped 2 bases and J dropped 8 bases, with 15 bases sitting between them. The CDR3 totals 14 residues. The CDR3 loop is CASSYLRGGGGYTF. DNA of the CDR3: TGTGCCAGCAGTTACCTTAGGGGTGGAGGAGGCTACACCTTC.

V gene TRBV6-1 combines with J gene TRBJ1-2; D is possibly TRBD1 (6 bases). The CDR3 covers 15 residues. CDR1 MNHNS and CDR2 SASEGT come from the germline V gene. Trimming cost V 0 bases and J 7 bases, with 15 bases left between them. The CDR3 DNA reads TGTGCCAGCAGTGAAGCGGGAGGGGGGCGAAGTGGCTACACCTTC. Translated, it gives CASSEAGGGRSGYTF.

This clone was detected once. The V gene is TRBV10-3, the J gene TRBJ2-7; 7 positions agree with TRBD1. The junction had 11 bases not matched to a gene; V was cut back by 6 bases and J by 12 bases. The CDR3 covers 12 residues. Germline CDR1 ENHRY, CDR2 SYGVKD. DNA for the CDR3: TGTGCCATCAGCGACGTAGACAGGGAAGCGTACTTC. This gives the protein CAISDVDREAYF.

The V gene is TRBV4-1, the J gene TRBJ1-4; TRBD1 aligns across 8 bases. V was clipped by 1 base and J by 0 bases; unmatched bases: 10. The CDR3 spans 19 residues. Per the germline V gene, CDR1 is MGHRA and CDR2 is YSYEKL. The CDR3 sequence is CASSQATGVTTATNEKLFF. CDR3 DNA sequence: TGCGCCAGCAGCCAAGCGACAGGGGTCACGACCGCAACTAATGAAAAACTGTTTTTT.

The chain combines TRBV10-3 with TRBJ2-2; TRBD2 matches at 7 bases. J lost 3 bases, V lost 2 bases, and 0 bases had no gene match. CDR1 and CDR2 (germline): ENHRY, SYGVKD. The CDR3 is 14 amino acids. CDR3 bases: TGTGCCATCAGTGAGCGGGGGGACACCGGGGAGCTGTTTTTT. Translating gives CAISERGDTGELFF.

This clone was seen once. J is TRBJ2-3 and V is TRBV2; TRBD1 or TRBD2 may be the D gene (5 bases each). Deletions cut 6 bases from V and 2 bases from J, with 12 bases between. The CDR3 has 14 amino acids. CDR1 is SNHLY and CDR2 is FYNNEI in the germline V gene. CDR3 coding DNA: TGTGCCAGCAGGCCGGGACGGACCACAGATACGCAGTATTTT. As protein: CASRPGRTTDTQYF.

DNA for the CDR3: TGTGCCACCAGCAGAGGGACAGAAAATGAAAAACTGTTTTTT. Protein: CATSRGTENEKLFF. This chain uses TRBV15 with TRBJ1-4; the D gene is possibly TRBD1 (6 bases). CDR1 is LNHNV, CDR2 YYDKDF, per germline (reference sequence). Trimming cost V 1 base and J 5 bases, with 8 bases left between them. CDR3 length equals 14 residues.

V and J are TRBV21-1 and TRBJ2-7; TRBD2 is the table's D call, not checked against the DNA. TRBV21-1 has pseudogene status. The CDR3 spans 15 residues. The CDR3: CASSKAGLVSHEQYF. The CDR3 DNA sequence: TGTGCCAGCAGCAAAGCGGGACTAGTATCCCACGAGCAGTACTTC.